The 6 T cell receptor beta chains in this list originate from one sample, sequenced in a study of blood T cell repertoires in COVID-19. The repertoire was sequenced with immunoSEQ multiplex PCR; TCRdb's copy has only in-frame clones and lacks some. This sample has approximately 300,000 clones; 80% to 95% occur once, and the top ten carry approximately 17%. Sequenced sample: PBMCs or T cells enriched from blood (not recorded which). The receptors shown here come from a woman aged 25 to 45 who had recovered from COVID-19.

V gene TRBV20-1 combines with J gene TRBJ2-7; 7 bases fit TRBD1. The CDR3 sequence is 14 residues long. V lost 3 bases, J lost 4 bases, and 9 bases stayed unmatched. Germline-derived CDR1 and CDR2 are DFQATT and SNEGSKA (reference sequence). The CDR3 sequence is CSASGKGATYEQYF. The CDR3 DNA follows: TGCAGTGCTAGTGGCAAGGGGGCTACTTACGAGCAGTACTTC.

The rearrangement joins TRBV19 to TRBJ1-2, with TRBD1 matching 12 bases. Germline CDR1 LNHDA, CDR2 SQIVND (reference sequence). This CDR3 is built from 14 residues. V lost 8 bases, J lost 5 bases, and 6 bases stayed unmatched. The CDR3 is CASAPGQGAYGYTF. As DNA, the CDR3 is TGTGCCAGTGCTCCGGGACAGGGGGCGTATGGCTACACCTTC.

The CDR3 sequence is CASSVLAGGGDTQYF. CDR3 DNA sequence: TGTGCCAGCAGCGTACTAGCGGGAGGGGGAGATACGCAGTATTTT. The chain links TRBV9 to TRBJ2-3, with 12 bases fitting TRBD2. CDR3 length: 15 amino acids. Germline CDR1 SGDLS, CDR2 YYNGEE. J was trimmed by 5 bases and V by 1 base; bases with no gene match: 2.

This clone was observed a single time. The rearrangement joins TRBV6-2 or TRBV6-3 to TRBJ2-1; a possible D gene is TRBD2 (5 bases). CDR1 is MNHEY, CDR2 SVGEGT, per germline. V lost 5 bases and J lost 0, with 17 bases in between. The CDR3 sequence is 17 residues long. CDR3 DNA: TGTGCCAGCAGTCTACTGGGTGACTATCTCTCCTACAATGAGCAGTTCTTC. It is translated as CASSLLGDYLSYNEQFF.

The chain uses TRBV28 and TRBJ1-2; a weak D match, TRBD1 (5 bases). Trimming stripped 3 bases from V and 8 bases from J, with 16 bases between. This CDR3 has 14 amino acids. Germline lookup yields CDR1 MDHEN and CDR2 SYDVKM. CDR3 in DNA: TGTGCCAGCAGTTTTGGTGGGGTTACAGGAGGCTACACCTTC. Translating gives CASSFGGVTGGYTF.

The chain links TRBV11-3 to TRBJ1-4; D unclear. The CDR3 has 14 amino acids. Trimming pared 1 base from V and 10 bases from J, leaving 13 bases between. CDR1 and CDR2 (germline): SGHNT, YENEEA. The CDR3 DNA follows: TGTGCCAGCAGCTTAGGGGCAGGCGCGAGAAAACTGTTTTTT. It yields the protein CASSLGAGARKLFF.